These 13 T cell receptor beta chains were sequenced from one sample in a study of cytomegalovirus exposure and HLA in healthy donors. Researchers ran the PCR with 60 Vbeta and 13 Jbeta primers. Sequencing was performed with immunoSEQ multiplex PCR; in TCRdb, only in-frame clones are kept and a portion is missing. Its table lists around 140,000 clones. Sample: PBMCs. The receptors derive from a man aged 18 to 30 in good health and CMV-seronegative.

The chain has TRBV29-1 and TRBJ2-7, with no clear D. The V gene's germline CDR1 is SQVTM and CDR2 ANQGSEA. Trimming stripped 3 bases from V and 12 bases from J, with 9 bases between. The CDR3 spans 9 residues. The DNA for the CDR3 is TGCAGCGTTGACAAGACACCGTACTTC. Translation: CSVDKTPYF.

The chain employs TRBV30 and TRBJ2-1, with 7 bases matching TRBD2. In germline, CDR1 is GTSNPN, CDR2 SVGIG (reference sequence). The CDR3 runs to 15 residues. J was trimmed by 3 bases and V by 0 bases; bases with no gene match: 5. The CDR3 spells CAWSVYLAVYNEQFF. DNA for the CDR3: TGTGCCTGGAGTGTATATCTAGCGGTCTACAATGAGCAGTTCTTC.

J is TRBJ2-3 and V is TRBV14, with D tentatively TRBD1 (7 bases). CDR1 SGHDN and CDR2 FVKESK come from the germline V gene. Trimming stripped 4 bases from V and 2 bases from J, with 13 bases between. CDR3 size: 15 residues. For the CDR3, the DNA is TGTGCCAGCAGCCCGACAGGGAGGTCCACAGATACGCAGTATTTT. Protein sequence: CASSPTGRSTDTQYF.

The CDR3, as DNA: TGTGCCAGCAGCTCCTTAGCGGGATTACAAGAGACCCAGTACTTC. It is translated as CASSSLAGLQETQYF. The rearrangement joins TRBV5-6 to TRBJ2-5; 8 bases match TRBD2. CDR3 length: 15 amino acids. Germline lookup yields CDR1 SGHDT and CDR2 YYEEEE. J gave up 2 bases and V 3 bases, and 6 bases lay outside the gene matches.

V is TRBV19 and J is TRBJ2-1; 10 bases map to TRBD2. The CDR3 is made up of 13 amino acids. V shed 11 bases, J shed 6 bases, and the junction held 7 bases outside the gene matches. CDR1 LNHDA and CDR2 SQIVND come from the germline V gene (reference sequence). The CDR3 nucleotides are TGTGCCGGAGGAGCGGGAGGGTTCAATGAGCAGTTCTTC. This sequence encodes CAGGAGGFNEQFF.

The rearrangement links TRBV7-9 to TRBJ2-1; 7 positions match TRBD2. Germline CDR1 is SEHNR and CDR2 is FQNEAQ (reference sequence). V trimming: 1 base; J trimming: 6 bases; junction bases outside the gene matches: 15. There are 18 residues in the CDR3. The CDR3 reads CASSLGSGFGRGSNEQFF. The CDR3, as DNA: TGTGCCAGCAGCTTAGGTTCGGGGTTCGGGCGGGGGTCCAATGAGCAGTTCTTC.

This chain connects TRBV28 to TRBJ1-2, with 7 bases aligning to TRBD1. The ends lost 5 bases at V and 2 bases at J; junction bases unmatched: 14. Germline V gives CDR1 MDHEN, CDR2 SYDVKM. The CDR3 is 17 amino acids. The CDR3 DNA sequence: TGTGCCAGCAGTCTAAATGGACCGGGACAGAGGAACTATGGCTACACCTTC. Translated, it gives CASSLNGPGQRNYGYTF.

The chain has TRBV15 and TRBJ1-2; D gene unclear. V was trimmed by 0 bases and J by 6 bases, leaving 11 bases between them. Germline V gene data show CDR1 as LNHNV and CDR2 as YYDKDF (reference sequence). The CDR3 length is 14 residues. CDR3 sequence (DNA): TGTGCCACCAGCAGAGATCATGTCGGGGATGGCTACACCTTC. Translating it yields CATSRDHVGDGYTF. The variable domain in full, completed from reference TRBV15 and TRBJ1-2, reads DAMVIQNPRYQVTQFGKPVTLSCSQTLNHNVMYWYQQKSSQAPKLLFHYYDKDFNNEADTPDNFQSRRPNTSFCFLDIRSPGLGDTAMYLCATSRDHVGDGYTFGSGTRLTVV.

The chain has TRBV4-1 and TRBJ1-4, with D possibly TRBD1 on 5 matching bases. From germline, CDR1 is MGHRA and CDR2 YSYEKL. The germline V and J ends were trimmed by 0 bases and 8 bases, with 13 bases remaining between them. The CDR3 spans 15 residues. CDR3: CASSQERQTREKLFF. For the CDR3, the DNA is TGCGCCAGCAGCCAAGAGCGACAGACAAGGGAAAAACTGTTTTTT.

The chain employs TRBV6-5 and TRBJ1-4; no definite D call. Germline V CDR1 and CDR2: MNHEY, SVGAGI. The CDR3 totals 14 residues. V lost 7 bases and J lost 3, with 12 bases in between. The CDR3 reads CASNRRGPNEKLFF. Here the CDR3 DNA reads TGTGCCAGCAACCGGAGAGGCCCTAATGAAAAACTGTTTTTT.

This chain connects TRBV19 to TRBJ2-7, with a tentative D call TRBD2 (5 bases). Looked up from germline, CDR1 is LNHDA and CDR2 is SQIVND (reference sequence). Trimming shortened V by 6 bases and J by 0 bases, and 12 bases separated the two germline ends. This CDR3 spans 14 amino acids. This chain's CDR3 is CASRTVGSSYEQYF. In DNA form, the CDR3 reads TGTGCCAGTAGAACTGTTGGGAGCTCCTACGAGCAGTACTTC.

The rearrangement links TRBV6-5 to TRBJ2-7, with D hard to call. V lost 5 bases and J lost 5, with 7 bases in between. Germline values: CDR1 MNHEY, CDR2 SVGAGI. CDR3 length equals 11 residues. The CDR3 DNA sequence: TGTGCCAGCAGTCAGAAAAACGAGCAGTACTTC. This encodes CASSQKNEQYF.

The chain recombines TRBV10-3 with TRBJ2-1; 7 bases agree with TRBD1. With 6 bases clipped from V and 6 bases from J, the junction kept 5 bases outside the gene matches. CDR1 is ENHRY, CDR2 SYGVKD, per germline. The CDR3 has 13 amino acids. The CDR3 DNA reads as TGTGCCATCAGGGGGACAGATTCCAATGAGCAGTTCTTC. This gives the protein CAIRGTDSNEQFF.